This T cell receptor (beta chain) stems from a study of blood T cell repertoires in COVID-19. Study overall: Both acute and convalescent COVID-19 samples were obtained from the United States, Italy and Spain. PBMCs, B-cell-depleted T cells, or T cells were the source of the cDNA or gDNA that made up the material.

Under the authors' procedure: Amplification of reference gene primers provided the estimated nucleated cell counts. The repertoire was sequenced with immunoSEQ multiplex PCR; TCRdb's copy has only in-frame clones and lacks some. D and trimming were read from the DNA, whereas the V and J calls and clone size are those reported in that table. Here the sample spans 250,000 to 350,000 clones, approximately 84% being singletons. Trimming left V 4 bases short and J 5 bases short, with 14 bases between. The length of the CDR3 is 13 residues. Germline V gene lookup returns CDR1 GTSNPN and CDR2 SVGIG (reference sequence). Those enrolled in Seattle joined during active infection and were followed longitudinally afterward.

The TCR comes from a human donor with COVID-19, enrolled during active disease. The donor label of this sample is uncertain. The sample consisted of peripheral blood. V is TRBV30 and J is TRBJ1-2; TRBD1 is a possible D gene (6 bases). DNA of the CDR3: TGTGCCTGGACGGGGGGGCGCCAATATGGCTACACCTTC. It encodes CAWTGGRQYGYTF.